What follows are 17 T cell receptor beta chains derived from one specimen sequenced in a study of T cell responses to AZD1222 COVID-19 vaccine. Sequencing used immunoSEQ multiplex PCR; TCRdb keeps in-frame clones, though not all of them. Of around 150,000 clones in the sample, about nine tenths were seen once. The sample in question was peripheral blood, obtained on day 0 of MenACWY control vaccination. These TCRs come from an adult in good health.

V and J are TRBV5-8 and TRBJ2-7; the match to TRBD2 covers 10 bases. J lost 3 bases, V lost 2 bases, and 5 bases had no gene match. CDR3 size: 15 residues. Germline CDR1 reads SGHTS; CDR2 reads YDEGEE. CDR3 bases: TGTGCCAGCAGCTTACCCCCTAGCGGGAGCTACGAGCAGTACTTC. Translation: CASSLPPSGSYEQYF.

The chain is built from TRBV5-1 and TRBJ2-2, with D perhaps given as TRBD1 or TRBD2 (5 bases each). Trimming stripped 4 bases from V and 5 bases from J, with 9 bases between. CDR3 length equals 13 residues. The germline CDR1 and CDR2 sequences are SGHRS and YFSETQ. CDR3 in amino acids: CASSIEGTGELFF. DNA of the CDR3: TGCGCCAGCAGCATCGAGGGGACCGGGGAGCTGTTTTTT.

The chain combines TRBV6-6 with TRBJ1-5, with D perhaps TRBD1 (6 bases). Trimming took 7 bases from V and 2 from J, leaving 15 bases between them. The CDR3 sequence is 15 residues long. Germline values: CDR1 MNHNY, CDR2 SVGAGI (reference sequence). The CDR3 DNA sequence: TGTGCCAGCATTGGGGGGGCGATCGGCAATCAGCCCCAGCATTTT. This translates into CASIGGAIGNQPQHF.

The genes are TRBV5-6 and TRBJ1-2; D is ambiguous. The germline V and J ends were trimmed by 4 bases and 4 bases, with 11 bases remaining between them. In germline, CDR1 is SGHDT, CDR2 YYEEEE. The CDR3 is 13 amino acids. The CDR3 loop reads CASSLVGSYGYTF. CDR3 sequence (DNA): TGTGCCAGCAGCCTTGTTGGATCCTATGGCTACACCTTC.

This clone has just one count. This sequence joins TRBV27 and TRBJ1-2, with D perhaps matching TRBD1 (6 bases). The CDR3 is made up of 14 amino acids. The germline V and J ends were trimmed by 3 bases and 5 bases, with 13 bases remaining between them. Looked up from germline, CDR1 is MNHEY and CDR2 is SMNVEV (reference sequence). The CDR3 reads CASSFTGSGYGYTF. Here the CDR3 DNA reads TGTGCCAGCAGTTTCACAGGGAGTGGATATGGCTACACCTTC.

This clone was seen only a few times. The chain uses TRBV5-1 and TRBJ2-2; D unresolved. With 0 bases removed from V and 2 bases from J, the gap between germline ends came to 11 bases. The CDR3 is 16 residues long. The V gene's germline CDR1 is SGHRS and CDR2 YFSETQ. The CDR3: CASSLEGWGNTGELFF. CDR3 nucleotide sequence: TGCGCCAGCAGCTTGGAGGGTTGGGGAAACACCGGGGAGCTGTTTTTT.

This clone was picked up one time. V usage is TRBV24-1 and J usage is TRBJ1-1; no definite D call. Germline V gives CDR1 KGHDR, CDR2 SFDVKD. The CDR3 is 14 amino acids. V lost 4 bases to trimming and J lost 5 bases, with 13 bases between them. The CDR3 loop is CATSDLGRRTEAFF. The CDR3 nucleotides are TGTGCCACCAGTGACCTCGGGCGGAGGACTGAAGCTTTCTTT.

J is TRBJ2-5 and V is TRBV11-2, with TRBD1 matching 7 bases. CDR3 length equals 15 residues. Germline values: CDR1 SGHAT, CDR2 FQNNGV. Trimming at V came to 5 bases and at J to 1 base, leaving 7 bases not matched to a gene. CDR3 protein: CASSPSDRFQETQYF. The DNA of the CDR3 is TGTGCCAGCAGCCCTTCGGACAGGTTCCAAGAGACCCAGTACTTC.

The rearrangement joins TRBV2 to TRBJ1-2; D not resolved. V shed 7 bases and J shed 4 bases, with 22 bases lying between them. This CDR3 region has 16 residues. Germline V gene lookup returns CDR1 SNHLY and CDR2 FYNNEI. The CDR3 DNA reads as TGTGCCAGCATCTCGGCAGCCACCGATTACCCCTATGGCTACACCTTC. It codes for CASISAATDYPYGYTF. Filled out from reference TRBV2 and TRBJ1-2, the complete variable domain reads EPEVTQTPSHQVTQMGQEVILRCVPISNHLYFYWYRQILGQKVEFLVSFYNNEISEKSEIFDDQFSVERPDGSNFTLKIRSTKLEDSAMYFCASISAATDYPYGYTFGSGTRLTVV.

Here the CDR3 DNA reads TGCGCCAGCAGTTTCATATCAGTCGGGGAGCTGTTTTTT. Its protein product is CASSFISVGELFF. The V gene is TRBV5-1, the J gene TRBJ2-2; D gene unclear. V was cut by 5 bases and J by 7 bases, with 12 bases left in between. Germline CDR1 is SGHRS and CDR2 is YFSETQ. CDR3 length: 13 amino acids. The full variable domain, completed using reference TRBV5-1 and TRBJ2-2, is KAGVTQTPRYLIKTRGQQVTLSCSPISGHRSVSWYQQTPGQGLQFLFEYFSETQRNKGNFPGRFSGRQFSNSRSEMNVSTLELGDSALYLCASSFISVGELFFGEGSRLTVL.

V usage is TRBV5-5 and J usage is TRBJ1-5, with D possibly being TRBD1 (5 bases). Deletions cut 4 bases from V and 6 bases from J, with 17 bases between. The CDR3 has 15 amino acids. The germline V gene has CDR1 SGHKS and CDR2 YYEKEE (reference sequence). In nucleotides, the CDR3 is TGTGCCAGCAGCCTGGGTTTGCAGGGCGGTCAGCCCCAGCATTTT. As protein: CASSLGLQGGQPQHF.

This clone showed up just once. The chain's CDR3 is CAISESLGLAESTDTQYF. The CDR3 nucleotides are TGTGCCATCAGTGAGTCGTTAGGACTAGCAGAGAGCACAGATACGCAGTATTTT. The chain couples TRBV10-3 to TRBJ2-3, with TRBD2 identical over 8 bases. The CDR3 is made up of 18 amino acids. Germline assignment: CDR1 ENHRY and CDR2 SYGVKD. Trimming took 0 bases from V and 0 from J; bases not matched to a gene: 8.

The gene calls are TRBV6-5 and TRBJ2-7; 7 bases map to TRBD1. In germline, CDR1 is MNHEY, CDR2 SVGAGI. Unmatched junction bases numbered 6, after V lost 6 bases and J lost 7 bases. There are 12 residues in the CDR3. The DNA of the CDR3 is TGTGCCAGCAGCAAGACAGGGACAGAGCAGTACTTC. Its protein product is CASSKTGTEQYF.

The table lists this clone with a count of one. The rearrangement links TRBV28 to TRBJ1-2; D gene ambiguous. CDR1 MDHEN and CDR2 SYDVKM come from the germline V gene. This CDR3 has 14 residues. V was shortened by 3 bases and J by 3 bases, with 11 bases between the two germline ends. The CDR3 bases are TGTGCCAGCAGTTTGGCAGCTAGAGACTATGGCTACACCTTC. The encoded protein is CASSLAARDYGYTF.

This chain joins TRBV29-1 and TRBJ1-4; perhaps TRBD1 as D (6 bases). Germline values: CDR1 SQVTM, CDR2 ANQGSEA. Trimming removed 6 bases at V and 2 bases at J, with 16 bases between. The CDR3 contains 15 residues. The CDR3 coding sequence is TGCAGCGTCACCTTTCCGGGACACACTAATGAAAAACTGTTTTTT. Translating gives CSVTFPGHTNEKLFF.

This chain joins TRBV4-3 and TRBJ2-1; D gene unclear. V was clipped by 1 base and J by 4 bases, with 14 bases between them. The germline CDR1 and CDR2 sequences are LGHNA and YSLEER. The CDR3 extends over 16 amino acids. CDR3 bases: TGCGCCAGCAGCCAAGTAACCGGTTCAAGGTACAATGAGCAGTTCTTC. It translates to CASSQVTGSRYNEQFF.

The chain couples TRBV29-1 to TRBJ1-2; 7 bases are shared with TRBD1. In germline, CDR1 is SQVTM, CDR2 ANQGSEA. With V trimmed by 5 bases and J by 1 base, 7 bases remained unmatched. There are 14 residues in the CDR3. CDR3 bases: TGCAGCGTTCACTTACGGGACAGTAACTATGGCTACACCTTC. Protein product: CSVHLRDSNYGYTF.